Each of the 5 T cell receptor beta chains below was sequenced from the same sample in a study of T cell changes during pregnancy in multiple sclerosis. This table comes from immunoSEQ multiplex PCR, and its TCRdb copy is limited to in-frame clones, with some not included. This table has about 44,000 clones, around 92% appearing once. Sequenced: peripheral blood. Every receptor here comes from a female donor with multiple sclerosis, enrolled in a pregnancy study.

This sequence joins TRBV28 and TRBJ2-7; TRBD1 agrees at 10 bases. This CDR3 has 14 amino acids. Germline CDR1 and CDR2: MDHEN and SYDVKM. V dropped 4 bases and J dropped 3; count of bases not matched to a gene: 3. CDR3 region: CASSWGQGSYEQYF. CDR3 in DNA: TGTGCCAGCAGTTGGGGACAGGGGAGCTACGAGCAGTACTTC.

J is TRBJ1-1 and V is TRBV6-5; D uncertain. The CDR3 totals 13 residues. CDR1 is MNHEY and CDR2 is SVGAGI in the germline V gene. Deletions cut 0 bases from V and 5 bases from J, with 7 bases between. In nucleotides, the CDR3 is TGTGCCAGCAGTTACTCGATGAGGACTGAAGCTTTCTTT. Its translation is CASSYSMRTEAFF.

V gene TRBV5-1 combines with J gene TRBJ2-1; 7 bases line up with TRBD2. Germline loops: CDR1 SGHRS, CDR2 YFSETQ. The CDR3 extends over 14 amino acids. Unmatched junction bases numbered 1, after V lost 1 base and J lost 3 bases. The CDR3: CASSLPGGYNEQFF. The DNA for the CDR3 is TGCGCCAGCAGCTTGCCGGGGGGCTACAATGAGCAGTTCTTC.

CDR3 amino acids: CASSLAFGSSYEQYF. The CDR3 DNA sequence: TGTGCCAGCAGTTTAGCTTTTGGGAGCTCCTACGAGCAGTACTTC. The chain recombines TRBV27 with TRBJ2-7; TRBD2 is a possible D gene (5 bases). V lost 2 bases to trimming and J lost 0 bases, with 11 bases between them. The CDR3 is 15 residues long. Germline V gives CDR1 MNHEY, CDR2 SMNVEV (reference sequence).

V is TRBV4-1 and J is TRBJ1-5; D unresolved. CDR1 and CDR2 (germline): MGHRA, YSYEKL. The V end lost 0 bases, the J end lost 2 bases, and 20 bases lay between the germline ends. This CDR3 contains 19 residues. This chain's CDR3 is CASSQDFFSGVRGNQPQHF. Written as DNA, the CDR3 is TGCGCCAGCAGCCAAGACTTTTTCTCCGGGGTTCGGGGCAATCAGCCCCAGCATTTT.